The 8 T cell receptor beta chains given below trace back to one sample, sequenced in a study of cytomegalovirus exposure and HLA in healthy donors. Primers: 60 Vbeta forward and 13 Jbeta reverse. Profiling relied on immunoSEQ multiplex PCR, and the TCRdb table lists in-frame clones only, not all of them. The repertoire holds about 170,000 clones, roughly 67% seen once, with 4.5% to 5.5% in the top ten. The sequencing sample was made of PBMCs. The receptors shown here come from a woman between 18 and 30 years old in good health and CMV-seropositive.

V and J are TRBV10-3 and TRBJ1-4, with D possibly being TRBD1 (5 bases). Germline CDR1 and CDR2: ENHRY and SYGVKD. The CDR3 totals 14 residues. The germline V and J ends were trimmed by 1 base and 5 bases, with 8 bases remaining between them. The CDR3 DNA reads TGTGCCATCAGTGAGTTTGCAGGGAATGAAAAACTGTTTTTT. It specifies CAISEFAGNEKLFF.

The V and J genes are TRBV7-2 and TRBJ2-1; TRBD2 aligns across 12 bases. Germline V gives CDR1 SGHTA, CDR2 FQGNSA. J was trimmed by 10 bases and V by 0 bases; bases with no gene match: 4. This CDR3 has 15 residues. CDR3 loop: CASSLALAGGTEQFF. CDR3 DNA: TGTGCCAGCAGCTTAGCGCTAGCGGGGGGGACGGAGCAGTTCTTC. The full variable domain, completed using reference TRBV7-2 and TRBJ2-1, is GAGVSQSPSNKVTEKGKDVELRCDPISGHTALYWYRQSLGQGLEFLIYFQGNSAPDKSGLPSDRFSAERTGGSVSTLTIQRTQQEDSAVYLCASSLALAGGTEQFFGPGTRLTVL.

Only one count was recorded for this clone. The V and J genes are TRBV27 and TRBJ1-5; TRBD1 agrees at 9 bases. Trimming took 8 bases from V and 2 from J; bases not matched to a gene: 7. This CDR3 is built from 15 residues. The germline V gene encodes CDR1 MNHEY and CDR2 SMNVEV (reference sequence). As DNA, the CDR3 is TGTGCCAGCGGGGAGGGACAGGGTGGCAATCAGCCCCAGCATTTT. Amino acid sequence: CASGEGQGGNQPQHF.

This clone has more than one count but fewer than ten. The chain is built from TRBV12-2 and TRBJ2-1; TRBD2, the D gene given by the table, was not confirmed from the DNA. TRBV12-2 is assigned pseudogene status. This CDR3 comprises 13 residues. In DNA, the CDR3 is TGTGCAAGTCGCCCAGTGGGGGGTTATAGGCAGTTCTTC. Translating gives CASRPVGGYRQFF.

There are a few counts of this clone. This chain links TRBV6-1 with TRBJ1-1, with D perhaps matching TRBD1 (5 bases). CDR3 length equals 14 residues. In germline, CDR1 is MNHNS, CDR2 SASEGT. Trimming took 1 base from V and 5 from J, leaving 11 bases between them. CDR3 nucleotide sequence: TGTGCCAGCAGTGAAGGACAGTTTCGGACTGAAGCTTTCTTT. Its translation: CASSEGQFRTEAFF.

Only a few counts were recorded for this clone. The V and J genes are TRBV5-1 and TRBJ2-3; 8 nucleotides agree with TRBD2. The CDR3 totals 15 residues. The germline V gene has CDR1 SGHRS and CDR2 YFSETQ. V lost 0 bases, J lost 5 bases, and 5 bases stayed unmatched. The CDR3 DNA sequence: TGCGCCAGCAGCTTGGACGGGGGGGCCGGAGATACGCAGTATTTT. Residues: CASSLDGGAGDTQYF.

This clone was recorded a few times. CDR3 in amino acids: CASSLSSGVLGYTF. Written as DNA, the CDR3 is TGTGCCAGCAGTTTAAGTTCCGGGGTGCTCGGCTACACCTTC. The chain has TRBV27 and TRBJ1-2, with D uncertain. Per the germline V gene, CDR1 is MNHEY and CDR2 is SMNVEV (reference sequence). V was clipped by 2 bases and J by 8 bases, with 15 bases between them. The CDR3 loop spans 14 amino acids.

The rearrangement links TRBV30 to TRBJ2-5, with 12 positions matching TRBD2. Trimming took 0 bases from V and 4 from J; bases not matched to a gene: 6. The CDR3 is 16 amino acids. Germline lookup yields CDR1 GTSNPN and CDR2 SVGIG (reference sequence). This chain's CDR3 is CAWSVLTSGGGETQYF. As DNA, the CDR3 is TGTGCCTGGAGTGTACTGACTAGCGGGGGTGGAGAGACCCAGTACTTC.